This TCR beta chain was captured by sequencing in a study of blood T cell repertoires in COVID-19. V lost 3 bases, J lost 5 bases, and 6 bases stayed unmatched. Germline V gene data show CDR1 as LNHDA and CDR2 as SQIVND (reference sequence). The CDR3 has 14 residues. The authors' processing: Using reference gene primer amplification, nucleated cell counts were estimated. Data came from immunoSEQ multiplex PCR; TCRdb stores just in-frame clones and leaves some out. The DNA was the basis for D and trimming; V, J and clone size are from that table. The sample yields tens of thousands of clones, over 75% seen once.

Sequenced: peripheral blood. V and J are TRBV19 and TRBJ1-1; TRBD1 aligns across 7 bases. The clonotype comes from a man older than 75 with active or convalescent COVID-19. The CDR3 here is CASSIRAGGTEAFF. The DNA for the CDR3 is TGTGCCAGTAGTATTCGGGCAGGGGGGACTGAAGCTTTCTTT.